A selection of T cell receptor beta chains follows, all from one sample in a study of cytomegalovirus exposure and HLA in healthy donors. This table comes from immunoSEQ multiplex PCR, and its TCRdb copy is limited to in-frame clones, with some not included. The table has around 230,000 clones, around 78% seen once. The sequencing sample was made of PBMCs. The receptors originated from a boy between 10 and 17 years old in good health and CMV-seronegative. CDR3s include the opening cysteine and the closing phenylalanine or tryptophan. The order of the fields is J gene, clone size, V gene, D gene, CDR3 DNA, CDR3 protein. D genes are given only for firm matches. Only part of the rows carry a size: once, few, many, or a class if the clone is expanded.

>TRBJ1-2|.|TRBV27|.
TGTGCCAGCAGTTTATCGGCAGGGGTCTTCTATGGCTACACCTTC
CASSLSAGVFYGYTF
>TRBJ2-1|.|TRBV6-5|TRBD2
TGTGCCAGCAGTTACGGTCGGGGGGACAATGAGCAGTTCTTC
CASSYGRGDNEQFF
>TRBJ2-1|.|TRBV19|.
TGTGCCAGTAAGCCTGGCGGCAATGAGCAGTTCTTC
CASKPGGNEQFF
>TRBJ1-1|.|TRBV29-1|.
TGCAGCGTCAGGGGAGGGGGCACTGAAGCTTTCTTT
CSVRGGGTEAFF
>TRBJ1-2|.|TRBV25-1|TRBD1
TGTGCCAGCAGTGGGGACAGGGGAGGGGGCTACACCTTC
CASSGDRGGGYTF
>TRBJ2-4|.|TRBV27|TRBD1
TGTGCCAGCAGCGGCGGGACAGGTGACCTCCGGGCCAAAAACATTCAGTACTTC
CASSGGTGDLRAKNIQYF
>TRBJ1-6|.|TRBV11-3|.
TGTGCCAGCAGCTTAGATGATTTGGGCTCACCCCTCCACTTT
CASSLDDLGSPLHF
>TRBJ1-5|.|TRBV19|.
TGTGCCAGTAGTATTGGAAGAGGGCACCAGCCCCAGCATTTT
CASSIGRGHQPQHF
>TRBJ2-7|.|TRBV4-1|TRBD2
TGCGCCAGCAGCCAGCTTAGCGGGGAGCCGCCCTACGAGCAGTACTTC
CASSQLSGEPPYEQYF
>TRBJ1-4|once|TRBV19|.
TGTGCCAGTACCAGGCTCGGAGGGGAAAAACTGTTTTTT
CASTRLGGEKLFF
>TRBJ1-2|.|TRBV6-5|TRBD1
TGTGCCAGCAGTGGGGACAGCCTCTATGGCTACACCTTC
CASSGDSLYGYTF